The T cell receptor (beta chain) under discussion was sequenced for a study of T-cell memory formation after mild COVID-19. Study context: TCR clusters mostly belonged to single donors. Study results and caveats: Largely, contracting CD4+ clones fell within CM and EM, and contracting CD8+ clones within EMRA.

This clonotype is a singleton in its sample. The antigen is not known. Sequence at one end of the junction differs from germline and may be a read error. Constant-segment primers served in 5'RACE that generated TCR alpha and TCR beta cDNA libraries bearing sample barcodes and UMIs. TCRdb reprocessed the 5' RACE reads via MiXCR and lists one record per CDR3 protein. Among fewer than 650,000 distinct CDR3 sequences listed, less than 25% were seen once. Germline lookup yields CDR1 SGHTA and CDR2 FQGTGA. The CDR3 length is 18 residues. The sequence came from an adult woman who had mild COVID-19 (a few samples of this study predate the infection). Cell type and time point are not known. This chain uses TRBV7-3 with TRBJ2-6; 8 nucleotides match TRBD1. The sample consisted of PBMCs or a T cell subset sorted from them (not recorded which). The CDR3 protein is CASSRGQGENSAANVLTF. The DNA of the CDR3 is TGTGCCAGCAGCCGTGGACAGGGCGAAAACTCTGCGGCCAACGTCCTGACTTTC.